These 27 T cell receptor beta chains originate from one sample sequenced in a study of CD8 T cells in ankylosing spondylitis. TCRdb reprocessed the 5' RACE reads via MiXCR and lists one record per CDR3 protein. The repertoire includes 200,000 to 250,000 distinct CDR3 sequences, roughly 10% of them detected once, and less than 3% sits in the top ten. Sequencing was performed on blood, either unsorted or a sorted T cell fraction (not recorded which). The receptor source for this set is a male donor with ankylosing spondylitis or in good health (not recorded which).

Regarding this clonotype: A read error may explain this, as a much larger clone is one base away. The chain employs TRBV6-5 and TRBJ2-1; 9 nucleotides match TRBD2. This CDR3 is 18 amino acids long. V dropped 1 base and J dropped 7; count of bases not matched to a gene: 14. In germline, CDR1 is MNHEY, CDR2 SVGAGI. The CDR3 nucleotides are TGTGCCAGCAGTTACTTTAGCCCTCTCCCGCGGGAGGGTAATGAGCAGTTCTTC. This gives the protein CASSYFSPLPREGNEQFF.

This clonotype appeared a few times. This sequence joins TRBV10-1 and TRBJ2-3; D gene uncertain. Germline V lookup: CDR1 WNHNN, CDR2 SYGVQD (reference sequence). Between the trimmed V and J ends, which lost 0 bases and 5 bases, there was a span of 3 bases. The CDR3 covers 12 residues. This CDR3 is CASSESLDTQYF. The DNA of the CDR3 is TGCGCCAGCAGTGAGTCGCTAGATACGCAGTATTTT.

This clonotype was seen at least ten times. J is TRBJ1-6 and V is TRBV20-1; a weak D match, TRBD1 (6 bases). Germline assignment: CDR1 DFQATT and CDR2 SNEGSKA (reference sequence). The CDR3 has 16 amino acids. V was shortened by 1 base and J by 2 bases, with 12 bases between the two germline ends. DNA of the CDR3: TGCAGTGCTAGAGTTGTTGGGGGCGCCTATAATTCACCCCTCCACTTT. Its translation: CSARVVGGAYNSPLHF.

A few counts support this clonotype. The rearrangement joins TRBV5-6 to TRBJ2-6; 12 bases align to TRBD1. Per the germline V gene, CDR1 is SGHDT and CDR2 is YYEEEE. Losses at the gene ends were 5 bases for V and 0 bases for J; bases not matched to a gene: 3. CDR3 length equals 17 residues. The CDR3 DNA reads TGTGCCAGCAGGGGACAGGGGGCCTACTCTGGGGCCAACGTCCTGACTTTC. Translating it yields CASRGQGAYSGANVLTF. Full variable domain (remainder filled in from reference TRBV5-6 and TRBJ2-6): DAGVTQSPTHLIKTRGQQVTLRCSPKSGHDTVSWYQQALGQGPQFIFQYYEEEERQRGNFPDRFSGHQFPNYSSELNVNALLLGDSALYLCASRGQGAYSGANVLTFGAGSRLTVL.

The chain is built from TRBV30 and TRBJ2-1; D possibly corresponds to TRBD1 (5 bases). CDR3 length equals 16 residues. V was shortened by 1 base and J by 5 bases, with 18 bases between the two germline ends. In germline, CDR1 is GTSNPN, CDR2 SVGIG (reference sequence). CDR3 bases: TGTGCCTGGAGTGCCCCCCACAACGGCAGGGACAATGAGCAGTTCTTC. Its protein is CAWSAPHNGRDNEQFF.

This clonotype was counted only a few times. The CDR3 is CASRAGTSTYPYNEQFF. The CDR3 nucleotides read TGTGCCAGCAGAGCCGGGACTAGCACTTACCCCTACAATGAGCAGTTCTTC. The chain couples TRBV2 to TRBJ2-1; TRBD2 agrees at 9 bases. The CDR3 loop spans 17 amino acids. The V segment lost 6 bases and the J segment 2 bases; nucleotides outside the gene matches: 11. Germline V lookup: CDR1 SNHLY, CDR2 FYNNEI.

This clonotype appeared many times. The CDR3 loop reads CASSLRVAGGSYNEQFF. The CDR3 DNA reads as TGCGCCAGCAGCCTAAGGGTAGCGGGGGGTTCCTACAATGAGCAGTTCTTC. The chain employs TRBV5-1 and TRBJ2-1; 10 nucleotides line up with TRBD2. The V segment lost 4 bases and the J segment 1 base; nucleotides outside the gene matches: 8. This CDR3 is built from 17 residues. CDR1 is SGHRS, CDR2 YFSETQ, per germline.

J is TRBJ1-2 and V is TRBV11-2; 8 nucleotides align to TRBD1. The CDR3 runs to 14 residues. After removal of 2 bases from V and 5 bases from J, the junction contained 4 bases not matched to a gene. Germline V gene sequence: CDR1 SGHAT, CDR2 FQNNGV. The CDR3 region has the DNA TGTGCCAGCAGCTTACCGGGACAGGTTTATGGCTACACCTTC. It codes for CASSLPGQVYGYTF. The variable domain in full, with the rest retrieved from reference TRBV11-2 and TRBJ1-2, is EAGVAQSPRYKIIEKRQSVAFWCNPISGHATLYWYQQILGQGPKLLIQFQNNGVVDDSQLPKDRFSAERLKGVDSTLKIQPAKLEDSAVYLCASSLPGQVYGYTFGSGTRLTVV.

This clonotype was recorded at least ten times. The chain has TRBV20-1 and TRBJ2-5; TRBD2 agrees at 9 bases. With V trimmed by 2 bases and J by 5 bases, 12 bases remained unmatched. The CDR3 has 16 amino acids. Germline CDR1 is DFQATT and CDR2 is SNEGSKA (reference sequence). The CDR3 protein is CSARPSMRGGRETQYF. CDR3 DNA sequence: TGCAGTGCTAGACCAAGTATGCGGGGGGGGCGCGAGACCCAGTACTTC.

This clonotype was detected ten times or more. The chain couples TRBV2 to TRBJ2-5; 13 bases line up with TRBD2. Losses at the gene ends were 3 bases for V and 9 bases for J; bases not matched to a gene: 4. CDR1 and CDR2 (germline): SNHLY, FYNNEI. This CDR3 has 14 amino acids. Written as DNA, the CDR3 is TGTGCCAGCAGTGATACTAGCGGGAGGGGGGCCCAGTACTTC. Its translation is CASSDTSGRGAQYF.

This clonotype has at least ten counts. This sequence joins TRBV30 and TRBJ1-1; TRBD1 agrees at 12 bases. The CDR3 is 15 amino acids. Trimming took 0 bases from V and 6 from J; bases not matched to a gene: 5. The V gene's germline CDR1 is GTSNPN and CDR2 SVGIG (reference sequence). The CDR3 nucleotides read TGTGCCTGGAGTGTAGGGACAGGGGGCCTCGCTGAAGCTTTCTTT. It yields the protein CAWSVGTGGLAEAFF.

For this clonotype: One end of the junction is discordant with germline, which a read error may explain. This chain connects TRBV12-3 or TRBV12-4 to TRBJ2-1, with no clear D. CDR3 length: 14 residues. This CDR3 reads CVSSLGGNYNEQFF. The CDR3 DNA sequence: TGTGTCAGCAGTTTAGGTGGGAACTACAATGAGCAGTTCTTC.

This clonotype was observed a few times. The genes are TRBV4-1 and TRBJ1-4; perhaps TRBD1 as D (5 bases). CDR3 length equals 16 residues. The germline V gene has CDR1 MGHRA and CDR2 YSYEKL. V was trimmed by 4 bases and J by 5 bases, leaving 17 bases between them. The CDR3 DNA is TGCGCCAGCAGCCGACACGGGACGGTCGAAAATGAAAAACTGTTTTTT. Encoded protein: CASSRHGTVENEKLFF.

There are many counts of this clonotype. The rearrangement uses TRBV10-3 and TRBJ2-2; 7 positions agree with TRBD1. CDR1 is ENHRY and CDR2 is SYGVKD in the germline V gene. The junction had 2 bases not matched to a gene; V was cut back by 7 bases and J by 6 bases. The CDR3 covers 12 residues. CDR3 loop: CAIKQGAGELFF. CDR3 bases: TGTGCCATCAAGCAGGGGGCCGGGGAGCTGTTTTTT.

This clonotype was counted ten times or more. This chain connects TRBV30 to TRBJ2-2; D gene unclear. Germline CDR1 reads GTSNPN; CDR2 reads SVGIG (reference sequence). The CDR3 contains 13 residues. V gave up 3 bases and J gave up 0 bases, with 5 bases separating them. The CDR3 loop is CAWSAANTGELFF. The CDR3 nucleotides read TGTGCCTGGAGCGCCGCGAACACCGGGGAGCTGTTTTTT.

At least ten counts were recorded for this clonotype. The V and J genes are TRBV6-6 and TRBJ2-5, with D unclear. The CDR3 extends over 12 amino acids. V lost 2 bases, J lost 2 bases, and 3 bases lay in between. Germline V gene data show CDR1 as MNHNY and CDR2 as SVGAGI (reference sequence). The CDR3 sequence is CASSYEQETQYF. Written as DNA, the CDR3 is TGTGCCAGCAGTTACGAGCAAGAGACCCAGTACTTC.

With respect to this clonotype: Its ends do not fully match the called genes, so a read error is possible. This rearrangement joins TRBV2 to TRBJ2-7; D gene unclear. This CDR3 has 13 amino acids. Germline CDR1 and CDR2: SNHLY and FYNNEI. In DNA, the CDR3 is TGTGCCAGCAGTGATCTGGGAAACTACGGGCAGTACTTC. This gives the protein CASSDLGNYGQYF. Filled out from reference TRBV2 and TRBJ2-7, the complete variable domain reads EPEVTQTPSHQVTQMGQEVILRCVPISNHLYFYWYRQILGQKVEFLVSFYNNEISEKSEIFDDQFSVERPDGSNFTLKIRSTKLEDSAMYFCASSDLGNYGQYFGPGTRLTVT.

The DNA of the CDR3 is TGCGCCAGCAGCCAAGATCTAGGGACCTCTTATAATTCACCCCTCCACTTT. Protein sequence: CASSQDLGTSYNSPLHF. The V call is TRBV4-1, the J call TRBJ1-6; possibly TRBD1 for D (5 bases). The CDR3 sequence is 17 residues long. Trimming stripped 0 bases from V and 4 bases from J, with 13 bases between. The V gene's germline CDR1 is MGHRA and CDR2 YSYEKL.

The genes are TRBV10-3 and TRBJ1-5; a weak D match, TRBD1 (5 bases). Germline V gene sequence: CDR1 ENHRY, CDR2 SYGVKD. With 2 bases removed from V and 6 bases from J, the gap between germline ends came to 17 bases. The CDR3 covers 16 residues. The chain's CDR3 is CAISETAGGGSQPQHF. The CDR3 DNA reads TGTGCCATCAGTGAGACCGCGGGGGGAGGAAGTCAGCCCCAGCATTTT.

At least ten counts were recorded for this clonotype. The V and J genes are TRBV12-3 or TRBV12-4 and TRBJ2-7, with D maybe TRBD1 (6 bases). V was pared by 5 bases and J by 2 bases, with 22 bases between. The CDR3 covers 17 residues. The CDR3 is CASSLQTFQGSPYEQYF. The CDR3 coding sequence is TGTGCCAGCAGTCTCCAAACTTTTCAGGGGTCTCCCTACGAGCAGTACTTC.

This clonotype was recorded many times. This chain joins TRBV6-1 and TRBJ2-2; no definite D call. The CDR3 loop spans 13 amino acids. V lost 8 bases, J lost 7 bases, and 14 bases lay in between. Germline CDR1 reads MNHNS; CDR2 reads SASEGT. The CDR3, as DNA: TGTGCCAGCGGCCTCTTTGACGGCGGGGAGCTGTTTTTT. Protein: CASGLFDGGELFF.

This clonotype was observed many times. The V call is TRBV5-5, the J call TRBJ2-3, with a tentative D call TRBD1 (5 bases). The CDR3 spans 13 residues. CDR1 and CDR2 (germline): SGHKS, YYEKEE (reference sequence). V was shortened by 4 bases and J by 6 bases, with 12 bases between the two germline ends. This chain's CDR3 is CASSQVGADTQYF. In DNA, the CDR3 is TGTGCCAGCAGCCAAGTAGGGGCGGATACGCAGTATTTT.

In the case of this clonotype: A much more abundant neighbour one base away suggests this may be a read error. CDR3 residues: CSTGSPGPSSTDTQYF. The CDR3, as DNA: TGCAGTACTGGAAGTCCGGGACCGTCTAGCACAGATACGCAGTATTTT. This chain joins TRBV20-1 and TRBJ2-3; D could derive from TRBD1 or TRBD2 (5 bases each). CDR1 DFQATT and CDR2 SNEGSKA come from the germline V gene (reference sequence). The CDR3 runs 16 residues. The V and J ends lost 8 bases and 0 bases respectively, with 21 bases between them.

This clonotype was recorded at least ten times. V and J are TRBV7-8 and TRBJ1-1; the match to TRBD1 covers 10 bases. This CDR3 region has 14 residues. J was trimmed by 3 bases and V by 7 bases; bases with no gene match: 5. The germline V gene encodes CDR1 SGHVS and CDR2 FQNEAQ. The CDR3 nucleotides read TGTGCCAGCAATCCGGGACAGGGGTACACTGAAGCTTTCTTT. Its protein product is CASNPGQGYTEAFF.

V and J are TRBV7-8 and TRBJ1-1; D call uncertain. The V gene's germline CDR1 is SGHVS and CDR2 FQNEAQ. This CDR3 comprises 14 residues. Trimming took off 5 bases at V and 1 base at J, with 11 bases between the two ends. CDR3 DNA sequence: TGTGCCAGCAGCGCCAGTCCTTCGAACACTGAAGCTTTCTTT. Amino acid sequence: CASSASPSNTEAFF.

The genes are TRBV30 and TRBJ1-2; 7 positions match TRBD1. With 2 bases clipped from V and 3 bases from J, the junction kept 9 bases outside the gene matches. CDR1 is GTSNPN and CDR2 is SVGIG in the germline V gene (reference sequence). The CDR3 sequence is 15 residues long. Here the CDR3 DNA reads TGTGCCTGGAGTCTACATACCGGGACAGACTATGGCTACACCTTC. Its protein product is CAWSLHTGTDYGYTF.

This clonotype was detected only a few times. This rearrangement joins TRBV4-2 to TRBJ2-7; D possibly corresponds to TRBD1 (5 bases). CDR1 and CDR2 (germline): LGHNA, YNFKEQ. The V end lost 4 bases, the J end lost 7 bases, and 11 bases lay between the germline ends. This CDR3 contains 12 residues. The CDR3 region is CASSPHPGEQYF. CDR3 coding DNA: TGTGCCAGCAGCCCTCATCCAGGGGAGCAGTACTTC.